This TCR beta chain was recovered during a study of blood T cell repertoires in COVID-19. CDR3 length: 12 amino acids. V was clipped by 11 bases and J by 5 bases; unmatched bases: 4. Germline CDR1 is LNHDA and CDR2 is SQIVND (reference sequence). Authors' analysis steps: It was from reference gene primer amplification that nucleated cell counts were estimated. Libraries were prepared by immunoSEQ multiplex PCR; TCRdb keeps only in-frame clonotypes and omits some of them. V, J and clone size are taken as reported in that table, and D and trimming were inferred from the DNA itself. The table includes 400,000 to 550,000 clones, around 89% detected once. This clone appeared a single time.

The J gene is TRBJ2-7, the V gene TRBV19; TRBD1 matches at 12 bases. The clonotype comes from a woman aged 25 to 39 with acute or convalescent COVID-19. Sample: peripheral blood. In DNA form, the CDR3 reads TGTGCCGGGACAGGGGGCATGGACGAGCAGTACTTC. Encoded protein: CAGTGGMDEQYF.